This T cell receptor (beta chain) was identified during a study of T-cell reconstitution after alpha-beta-depleted transplantation in children. Trimming took 5 bases from V and 8 from J; bases not matched to a gene: 11. The CDR3 totals 16 residues. Germline values: CDR1 SGHTA, CDR2 FQGNSA. For TCRbeta, the library was prepared with unique molecular identifiers. TCRdb independently ran MiXCR on the PCR reads; one entry per CDR3 protein. The profile shows about half a million distinct CDR3 sequences, approximately 13% of them singletons. The sequencing here drew on PBMCs from the stem cell graft donor, taken from the stem cell graft. The receptor was isolated from a human donor who donated a stem cell graft to a child with combined immunodeficiency. The chain joins TRBV7-2 to TRBJ2-1, with 11 bases identical to TRBD2. CDR3 amino acids: CASSRLAGLVRDEQFF. The CDR3 DNA reads TGTGCCAGCAGCCGACTAGCGGGGCTCGTTCGGGATGAGCAGTTCTTC.